This TCR beta chain was sequenced for a study of T cell changes during pregnancy in multiple sclerosis. CDR1 MNHNY and CDR2 SVGAGI come from the germline V gene (reference sequence). J lost 7 bases, V lost 8 bases, and 6 bases had no gene match. CDR3 length: 13 residues. The table came from immunoSEQ multiplex PCR; TCRdb's copy has only in-frame clones and leaves some out. The data hold about 87,000 clones, with 93% observed a single time. This clone was detected only once. This TCR was sampled from a female donor in good health, enrolled as a control in a pregnancy study. The gene calls are TRBV6-6 and TRBJ1-2; TRBD1 matches at 11 bases. The input for sequencing was peripheral blood, taken in the third trimester of pregnancy. The CDR3 loop reads CASCRDRGFGYTF. CDR3 DNA: TGTGCCAGCTGCCGGGACAGGGGGTTTGGCTACACCTTC.